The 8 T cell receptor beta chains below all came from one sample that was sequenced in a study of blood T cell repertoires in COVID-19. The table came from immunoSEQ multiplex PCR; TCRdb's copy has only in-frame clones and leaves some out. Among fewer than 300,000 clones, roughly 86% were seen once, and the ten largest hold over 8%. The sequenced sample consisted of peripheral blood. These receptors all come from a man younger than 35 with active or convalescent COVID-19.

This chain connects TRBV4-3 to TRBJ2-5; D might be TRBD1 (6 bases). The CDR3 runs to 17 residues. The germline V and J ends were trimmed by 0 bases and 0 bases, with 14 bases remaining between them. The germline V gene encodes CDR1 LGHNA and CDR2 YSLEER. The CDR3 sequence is CASSQDLDSSYQETQYF. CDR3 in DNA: TGCGCCAGCAGCCAAGATCTGGACAGTTCTTACCAAGAGACCCAGTACTTC.

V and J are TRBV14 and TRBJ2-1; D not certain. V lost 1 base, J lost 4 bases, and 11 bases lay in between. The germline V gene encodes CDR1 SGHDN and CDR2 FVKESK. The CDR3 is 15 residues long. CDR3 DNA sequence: TGTGCCAGCAGCCAAGTTCTAGTACCTTACAATGAGCAGTTCTTC. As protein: CASSQVLVPYNEQFF. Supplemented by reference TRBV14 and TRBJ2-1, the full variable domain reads EAGVTQFPSHSVIEKGQTVTLRCDPISGHDNLYWYRRVMGKEIKFLLHFVKESKQDESGMPNNRFLAERTGGTYSTLKVQPAELEDSGVYFCASSQVLVPYNEQFFGPGTRLTVL.

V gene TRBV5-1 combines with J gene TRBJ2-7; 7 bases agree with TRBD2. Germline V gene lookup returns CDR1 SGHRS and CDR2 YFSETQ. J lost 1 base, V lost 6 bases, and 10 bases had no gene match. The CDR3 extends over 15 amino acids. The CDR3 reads CASTLSTRGSYEQYF. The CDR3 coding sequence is TGCGCCAGCACGTTAAGTACGCGGGGGTCCTACGAGCAGTACTTC.

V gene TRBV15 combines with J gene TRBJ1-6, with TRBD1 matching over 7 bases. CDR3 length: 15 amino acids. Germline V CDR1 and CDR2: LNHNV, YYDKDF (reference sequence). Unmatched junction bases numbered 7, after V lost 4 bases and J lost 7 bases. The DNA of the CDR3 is TGTGCCACCAGCACTCAGACAGGGCGAAATTCACCCCTCCACTTT. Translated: CATSTQTGRNSPLHF. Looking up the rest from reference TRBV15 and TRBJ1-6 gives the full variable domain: DAMVIQNPRYQVTQFGKPVTLSCSQTLNHNVMYWYQQKSSQAPKLLFHYYDKDFNNEADTPDNFQSRRPNTSFCFLDIRSPGLGDTAMYLCATSTQTGRNSPLHFGNGTRLTVT.

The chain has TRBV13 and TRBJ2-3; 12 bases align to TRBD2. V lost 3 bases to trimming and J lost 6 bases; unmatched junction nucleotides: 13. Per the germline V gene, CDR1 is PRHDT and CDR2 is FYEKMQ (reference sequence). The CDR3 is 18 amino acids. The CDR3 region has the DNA TGTGCCAGCAGCTTTGGGTTGGCTAGCGGGGGGGCAGGCGATACGCAGTATTTT. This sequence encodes CASSFGLASGGAGDTQYF.

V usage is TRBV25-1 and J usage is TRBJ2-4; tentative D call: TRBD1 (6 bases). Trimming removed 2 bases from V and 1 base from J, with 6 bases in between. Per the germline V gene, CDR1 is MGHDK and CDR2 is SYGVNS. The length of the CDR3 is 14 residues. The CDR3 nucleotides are TGTGCCAGCAGTGAACAGGGGGCCAAAAACATTCAGTACTTC. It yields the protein CASSEQGAKNIQYF.

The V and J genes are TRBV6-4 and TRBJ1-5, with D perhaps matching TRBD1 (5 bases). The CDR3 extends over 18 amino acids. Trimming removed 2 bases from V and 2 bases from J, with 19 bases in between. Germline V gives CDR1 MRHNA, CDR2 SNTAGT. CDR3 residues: CASSDPWGVERGNQPQHF. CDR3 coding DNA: TGTGCCAGCAGTGACCCGTGGGGGGTTGAGCGAGGCAATCAGCCCCAGCATTTT.

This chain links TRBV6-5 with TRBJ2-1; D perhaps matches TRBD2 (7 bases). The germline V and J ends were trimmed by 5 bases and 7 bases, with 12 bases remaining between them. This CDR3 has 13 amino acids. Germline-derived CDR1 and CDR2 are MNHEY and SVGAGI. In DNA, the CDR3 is TGTGCCAGCAGTCCCGGGGGGCGTAATGAGCAGTTCTTC. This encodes CASSPGGRNEQFF.